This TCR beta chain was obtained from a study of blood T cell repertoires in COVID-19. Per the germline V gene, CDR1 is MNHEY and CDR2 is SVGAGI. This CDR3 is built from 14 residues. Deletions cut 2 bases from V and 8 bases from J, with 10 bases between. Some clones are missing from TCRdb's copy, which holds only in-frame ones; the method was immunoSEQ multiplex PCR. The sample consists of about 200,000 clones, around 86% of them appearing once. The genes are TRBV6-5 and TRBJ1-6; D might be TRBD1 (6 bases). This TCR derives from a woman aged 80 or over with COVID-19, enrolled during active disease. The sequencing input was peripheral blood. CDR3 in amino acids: CASSYKGGHSPLHF. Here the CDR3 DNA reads TGTGCCAGCAGTTACAAAGGGGGACATTCACCCCTCCACTTT.